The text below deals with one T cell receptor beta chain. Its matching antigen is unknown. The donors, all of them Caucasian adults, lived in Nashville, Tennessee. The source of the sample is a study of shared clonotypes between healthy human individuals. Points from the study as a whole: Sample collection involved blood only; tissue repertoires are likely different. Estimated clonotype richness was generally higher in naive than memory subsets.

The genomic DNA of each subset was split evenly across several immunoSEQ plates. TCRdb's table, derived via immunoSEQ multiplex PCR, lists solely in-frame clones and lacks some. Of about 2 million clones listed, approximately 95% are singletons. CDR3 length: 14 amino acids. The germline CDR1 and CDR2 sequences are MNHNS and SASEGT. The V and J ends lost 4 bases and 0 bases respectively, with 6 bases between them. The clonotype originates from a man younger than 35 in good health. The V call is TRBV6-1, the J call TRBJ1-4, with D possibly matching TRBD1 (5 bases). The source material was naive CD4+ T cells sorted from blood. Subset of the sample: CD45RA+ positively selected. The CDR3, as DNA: TGTGCCAGCAGTGTAGGGGCAACTAATGAAAAACTGTTTTTT. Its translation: CASSVGATNEKLFF.